Listed here are 31 T cell receptor beta chains from one sample, sequenced in a study of regulatory T cells in long-lasting Graves disease. Time point indicated: newly diagnosed GD, antithyroid drugs for less than 3 months. Generation of the TCR library employed RNA extracted from PBMCs. Researchers made TCR beta libraries by using iRepertoire HTBI primers and running Arm-PCR on CDR3 regions. From the multiplex PCR reads, TCRdb called clonotypes with MiXCR, one entry per CDR3 protein. The data hold about 220,000 distinct CDR3 sequences, with approximately 20% observed a single time. Sequenced material: peripheral blood mononuclear cells (PBMCs), taken at new diagnosis, from a patient treated with antithyroid drugs. These receptors were obtained from a female donor with Graves disease.

The chain uses TRBV13 and TRBJ1-2; tentative D call: TRBD1 (5 bases). V was cut by 0 bases and J by 7 bases, with 12 bases left in between. Germline CDR1 reads PRHDT; CDR2 reads FYEKMQ (reference sequence). CDR3 length equals 14 residues. The CDR3 is CASSLGRGQGGYTF. The CDR3 DNA sequence: TGTGCCAGCAGCTTAGGCCGCGGACAAGGTGGCTACACCTTC.

This clonotype has at least ten counts. J is TRBJ2-5 and V is TRBV11-2, with TRBD2 identical over 7 bases. The CDR3 is 13 residues long. The germline V gene encodes CDR1 SGHAT and CDR2 FQNNGV. V was pared by 4 bases and J by 2 bases, with 1 base of the junction left unmatched. The CDR3 region is CASSWGGQETQYF. The DNA for the CDR3 is TGTGCCAGCAGCTGGGGGGGGCAAGAGACCCAGTACTTC.

In its sample, this clonotype was seen many times. This sequence joins TRBV4-2 and TRBJ2-1; TRBD2 aligns across 12 bases. This CDR3 is 15 amino acids long. Germline V gene lookup returns CDR1 LGHNA and CDR2 YNFKEQ. Germline trimming cut 1 base from V and 9 bases from J; bases unmatched to any gene: 4. CDR3 region: CASSQVLAGGVEQFF. The CDR3 DNA sequence: TGTGCCAGCAGCCAAGTCCTAGCGGGAGGGGTTGAGCAGTTCTTC.

About this clonotype itself: A read error is the likely source, as a far larger clone sits one nucleotide away. The rearrangement links TRBV11-2 to TRBJ1-1; D uncertain. The CDR3 runs to 13 residues. The germline CDR1 and CDR2 sequences are SGHAT and FQNNGV. V dropped 7 bases and J dropped 2 bases, with 11 bases sitting between them. The CDR3 reads CASNSDGNTEAFF. CDR3 nucleotide sequence: TGTGCCAGCAACAGCGACGGAAACACTGAAGCTTTCTTT.

This clonotype was observed many times. The V and J genes are TRBV20-1 and TRBJ1-5, with D possibly matching TRBD1 (5 bases). The V end was cut by 1 base, the J end by 4 bases, with 14 bases between. The CDR3 is made up of 15 amino acids. Germline-derived CDR1 and CDR2 are DFQATT and SNEGSKA (reference sequence). The CDR3 loop is CSARAVGRTNQPQHF. The CDR3 bases are TGCAGTGCTAGAGCCGTAGGACGGACAAATCAGCCCCAGCATTTT.

This clonotype was recorded many times. The chain links TRBV2 to TRBJ2-5, with TRBD2 matching over 9 bases. From germline, CDR1 is SNHLY and CDR2 FYNNEI. The CDR3 runs 15 residues. J lost 5 bases, V lost 7 bases, and 11 bases had no gene match. The CDR3 nucleotides are TGTGCCAGCACTATGGTTAGCGGGAGTCGGGAGACCCAGTACTTC. Protein product: CASTMVSGSRETQYF.

In nucleotides, the CDR3 is TGTGCCAGCAGCTTAGATCCGGACAGTTATAGCAATCAGCCCCAGCATTTT. Protein sequence: CASSLDPDSYSNQPQHF. V gene TRBV11-2 combines with J gene TRBJ1-5, with D perhaps matching TRBD1 (6 bases). The V gene's germline CDR1 is SGHAT and CDR2 FQNNGV. Trimming cost V 0 bases and J 0 bases, with 12 bases left between them. This CDR3 contains 17 residues.

This clonotype was seen many times. The chain is built from TRBV15 and TRBJ1-4; D gene unclear. Trimming took off 5 bases at V and 5 bases at J, with 9 bases between the two ends. The CDR3 has 13 amino acids. Germline loops: CDR1 LNHNV, CDR2 YYDKDF (reference sequence). The CDR3 loop is CATSGGQNEKLFF. The CDR3 nucleotides are TGTGCCACCAGCGGCGGTCAAAATGAAAAACTGTTTTTT.

In this sample, this clonotype turned up many times. The rearrangement links TRBV11-2 to TRBJ2-7; possible D gene TRBD2, 6 bases. Germline V CDR1 and CDR2: SGHAT, FQNNGV. V was cut by 7 bases and J by 2 bases, with 15 bases left in between. This CDR3 has 14 amino acids. CDR3 sequence: CASNLAGPAYEQYF. CDR3 coding DNA: TGTGCCAGCAATCTCGCGGGACCAGCCTACGAGCAGTACTTC.

This clonotype was found many times. This rearrangement joins TRBV2 to TRBJ2-3, with 7 positions matching TRBD2. Germline values: CDR1 SNHLY, CDR2 FYNNEI. Unmatched junction bases numbered 4, after V lost 5 bases and J lost 14 bases. The CDR3 length is 10 residues. The CDR3 DNA is TGTGCCAGCAGTCGGGAGGTCTGGTATTTT. It translates to CASSREVWYF.

This clonotype was recorded many times. The chain couples TRBV6-1 to TRBJ1-4; 10 bases agree with TRBD1. Germline V CDR1 and CDR2: MNHNS, SASEGT. The junction had 8 bases not matched to a gene; V was cut back by 8 bases and J by 5 bases. This CDR3 has 15 residues. The CDR3 DNA sequence: TGTGCCAGCCTTCCCTGGGGACAGGGGAATGAAAAACTGTTTTTT. As protein: CASLPWGQGNEKLFF.

This clonotype has more than one count but fewer than ten. The V call is TRBV27, the J call TRBJ2-3; 7 bases are a match to TRBD1. Germline CDR1 is MNHEY and CDR2 is SMNVEV (reference sequence). This CDR3 region has 13 residues. V lost 6 bases to trimming and J lost 3 bases; unmatched junction nucleotides: 3. The CDR3: CASSDRETDTQYF. CDR3 nucleotides: TGTGCCAGCAGCGACAGGGAAACAGATACGCAGTATTTT.

The sample holds one count of this clonotype. The junction departs from the called germline gene at one end, perhaps through a read error. V is TRBV7-2 and J is TRBJ2-7; D is unresolved. The CDR3 is made up of 14 amino acids. Per the germline V gene, CDR1 is SGHTA and CDR2 is FQGNSA. In nucleotides, the CDR3 is TGCGCCAGCAGCCAAGTGGACCGGCCGAACGAGCAGTACTTC. Protein product: CASSQVDRPNEQYF.

The table lists this clonotype with many counts. The CDR3 DNA reads as TGTGCCAGCAGCTCCCGGCCAAGGCCCTATGGCTACACCTTC. Translated: CASSSRPRPYGYTF. The chain employs TRBV6-1 and TRBJ1-2; D uncertain. The germline CDR1 and CDR2 sequences are MNHNS and SASEGT. The length of the CDR3 is 14 residues. V dropped 6 bases and J dropped 4 bases, with 15 bases sitting between them.

The V and J genes are TRBV6-2 or TRBV6-3 and TRBJ2-7, with 8 bases aligning to TRBD2. The CDR3 contains 14 residues. Trimming removed 5 bases from V and 10 bases from J; junction bases left unmatched: 13. Germline CDR1 MNHEY, CDR2 SVGEGT. CDR3 DNA sequence: TGTGCCAGCAGTGAGTCGGGGGGGAACGTCGTACAGTACTTC. Its translation is CASSESGGNVVQYF.

This clonotype was seen repeatedly, ten times or more. This chain links TRBV9 with TRBJ2-1, with 8 bases aligning to TRBD1. With V trimmed by 0 bases and J by 3 bases, 2 bases remained unmatched. This CDR3 is 15 amino acids long. CDR1 SGDLS and CDR2 YYNGEE come from the germline V gene. CDR3 sequence (DNA): TGTGCCAGCAGCGTAGAGGGACAGGACTACAATGAGCAGTTCTTC. This translates into CASSVEGQDYNEQFF.

In its sample, this clonotype was seen a few times. The J gene is TRBJ2-3, the V gene TRBV7-8; D possibly matches TRBD1 or TRBD2 (5 bases each). CDR1 and CDR2 (germline): SGHVS, FQNEAQ. The CDR3 extends over 15 amino acids. Trimming took off 0 bases at V and 2 bases at J, with 9 bases between the two ends. The CDR3, as DNA: TGTGCCAGCAGCTTAGCGGGGACCTTCACAGATACGCAGTATTTT. This encodes CASSLAGTFTDTQYF.

This clonotype was counted between two and nine times. The rearrangement joins TRBV12-5 to TRBJ2-2; D remains ambiguous. This CDR3 region has 15 residues. V shed 0 bases and J shed 10 bases, with 15 bases lying between them. CDR1 is LGHNT, CDR2 FRNRAP, per germline. The CDR3 bases are TGTGCTAGTGGTTTGGTACTCAAGGGTATGGAGGAGCTGTTTTTT. This gives the protein CASGLVLKGMEELFF.

This clonotype was seen repeatedly, ten times or more. J is TRBJ1-2 and V is TRBV18; the D gene is possibly TRBD1 (5 bases). V lost 2 bases and J lost 6, with 16 bases in between. Germline loops: CDR1 KGHSH, CDR2 LQKENI. This CDR3 contains 15 residues. CDR3 coding DNA: TGTGCCAGCTCACCAGGAGGGGTAGAACGGGATGGCTACACCTTC. Its protein product is CASSPGGVERDGYTF.

This clonotype occurred many times. The gene calls are TRBV29-1 and TRBJ2-7; D unclear. The CDR3 is 13 residues long. Trimming pared 3 bases from V and 7 bases from J, leaving 16 bases between. The V gene's germline CDR1 is SQVTM and CDR2 ANQGSEA. CDR3 loop: CSVERPESEEQYF. CDR3 sequence (DNA): TGCAGCGTTGAGAGGCCCGAAAGTGAGGAGCAGTACTTC.

Points on this clonotype: This likely traces to a read error, being one base from a far larger clone. The J gene is TRBJ2-1, the V gene TRBV5-4; 7 nucleotides agree with TRBD1. Germline V gene sequence: CDR1 SGHNT, CDR2 YYREEE (reference sequence). This CDR3 is built from 15 residues. CDR3 nucleotide sequence: TGTGCCAGCAGCCCCGGGGACAGCTCCTACAATGGGCAGTTCTTC. Translation: CASSPGDSSYNGQFF.

In its sample, this clonotype was seen many times. V gene TRBV19 combines with J gene TRBJ1-2; D is unclear. The germline gives CDR1 LNHDA, CDR2 SQIVND (reference sequence). The germline V and J ends were trimmed by 5 bases and 4 bases, with 20 bases remaining between them. The CDR3 loop spans 16 amino acids. The CDR3 coding sequence is TGTGCCAGTAGTGTTGAGCCTGGTCGCAGTCGCTATGGCTACACCTTC. This translates into CASSVEPGRSRYGYTF.

This clonotype was seen many times. This sequence joins TRBV19 and TRBJ1-1, with D perhaps TRBD1 (5 bases). The germline V and J ends were trimmed by 7 bases and 1 base, with 16 bases remaining between them. The CDR3 covers 15 residues. Germline loops: CDR1 LNHDA, CDR2 SQIVND (reference sequence). For the CDR3, the DNA is TGTGCCAGTACCAGGGTGGGGGGGACGAACACTGAAGCTTTCTTT. Its translation is CASTRVGGTNTEAFF.

This clonotype showed up many times. V and J are TRBV11-3 and TRBJ1-2; TRBD1 is a possible D gene (6 bases). The CDR3 is 13 amino acids. V lost 1 base to trimming and J lost 8 bases, with 11 bases between them. Germline V gene sequence: CDR1 SGHNT, CDR2 YENEEA. The CDR3 DNA reads TGTGCCAGCAGCTTAGCAGGGGAGGGCGGCTACACCTTC. It translates to CASSLAGEGGYTF.

The chain uses TRBV7-2 and TRBJ2-5; 13 nucleotides match TRBD2. The CDR3 covers 16 residues. J lost 5 bases, V lost 5 bases, and 8 bases had no gene match. Looked up from germline, CDR1 is SGHTA and CDR2 is FQGNSA. CDR3 protein: CASSRRTSGRGETQYF. CDR3 nucleotide sequence: TGTGCCAGCAGCAGGCGGACTAGCGGGAGAGGGGAGACCCAGTACTTC.

This chain links TRBV11-2 with TRBJ2-1, with 15 bases aligning to TRBD2. J was trimmed by 10 bases and V by 4 bases; bases with no gene match: 11. CDR3 length: 17 residues. CDR1 and CDR2 from the germline V gene are SGHAT and FQNNGV. The CDR3 DNA sequence: TGTGCCAGCAGCTCCCGGCCGGCGGGACTAGCGGGAGGCGAGCAGTTCTTC. Its protein product is CASSSRPAGLAGGEQFF.

This chain connects TRBV5-8 to TRBJ2-7, with 9 bases that match TRBD1. There are 15 residues in the CDR3. The trim removed 0 bases at V and 5 bases at J, leaving 6 bases unmatched. Germline values: CDR1 SGHTS, CDR2 YDEGEE. CDR3 loop: CASSLAGTGINEQYF. The CDR3 bases are TGTGCCAGCAGCTTGGCCGGGACAGGGATCAACGAGCAGTACTTC. Full variable domain (missing parts from reference TRBV5-8 and TRBJ2-7): EAGVTQSPTHLIKTRGQQATLRCSPISGHTSVYWYQQALGLGLQFLLWYDEGEERNRGNFPPRFSGRQFPNYSSELNVNALELEDSALYLCASSLAGTGINEQYFGPGTRLTVT.

This clonotype was found once. Possible read error: a much larger clone is one base away. V gene TRBV6-1 combines with J gene TRBJ2-3; D not resolved. The germline CDR1 and CDR2 sequences are MNHNS and SASEGT. CDR3 length equals 12 residues. Trimming cost V 5 bases and J 8 bases, with 11 bases left between them. In DNA, the CDR3 is TGTGCCAGCAGTCCTCAGTACGGTACGCAGTATTTT. Amino acid sequence: CASSPQYGTQYF.

The chain recombines TRBV5-1 with TRBJ2-1, with D perhaps TRBD1 (5 bases). This CDR3 is built from 14 residues. Germline assignment: CDR1 SGHRS and CDR2 YFSETQ. Between the trimmed V and J ends, which lost 0 bases and 6 bases, there was a span of 10 bases. The CDR3 reads CASSLVGLVNEQFF. The CDR3 DNA follows: TGCGCCAGCAGCTTGGTGGGGCTAGTCAATGAGCAGTTCTTC.

With regard to this clonotype: A much larger clone lies a single base off, so this may be a read error. The chain recombines TRBV6-2 or TRBV6-3 with TRBJ2-1; 7 bases are a match to TRBD2. V was pared by 6 bases and J by 6 bases, with 8 bases of the junction left unmatched. The length of the CDR3 is 14 residues. Germline assignment: CDR1 MNHEY and CDR2 SVGEGT. The CDR3 loop reads CASRGTIGSNEQFF. The CDR3, as DNA: TGTGCCAGCAGGGGGACTATCGGGAGCAATGAGCAGTTCTTC.

Ten or more counts support this clonotype. The V and J genes are TRBV2 and TRBJ1-6, with TRBD1 matching over 9 bases. The CDR3 consists of 13 residues. J gave up 5 bases and V 8 bases, and 1 base lay outside the gene matches. CDR1 is SNHLY, CDR2 FYNNEI, per germline. The CDR3 DNA reads TGTGCCAGCGGGACAGGGCATAATTCACCCCTCCACTTT. Translating gives CASGTGHNSPLHF.